This TCR beta chain was recovered during a study of regulatory T cells in long-lasting Graves disease. Study-wide findings and caveats: Under persistent disease, TRBV28, TRBJ1-2 and TRBJ2-5 were used preferentially. Persistent patients shared more public clonotypes (2,741) than new patients (roughly 970).

The CDR3 spans 16 residues. The V end lost 0 bases, the J end lost 4 bases, and 18 bases lay between the germline ends. The germline gives CDR1 DFQATT, CDR2 SNEGSKA (reference sequence). This clonotype was observed at least ten times. The antigen is unknown. Libraries of TCR beta came from iRepertoire HTBI primers plus Arm-PCR of CDR3 regions. Using its own MiXCR run on the multiplex PCR reads, TCRdb lists one record per CDR3 protein. The repertoire holds roughly 420,000 distinct CDR3 sequences, with around 15% as singletons. Stated time point: newly diagnosed GD, antithyroid drugs for less than 3 months. PBMC RNA served as the TCR library source.

Sequenced material: peripheral blood mononuclear cells (PBMCs), taken at new diagnosis, from a patient treated with antithyroid drugs. This TCR came from a female donor with Graves disease. V usage is TRBV20-1 and J usage is TRBJ2-5; D is possibly TRBD1 (6 bases). CDR3 coding DNA: TGCAGTGCTAGAGATTACCGGCAGGGGTTGGGAGAGACCCAGTACTTC. Translated: CSARDYRQGLGETQYF.